This T cell receptor beta chain was profiled in a study of spatial heterogeneity in lung cancer. Study information: Among detected sequences, beta-chain ones consistently exceeded alpha-chain ones in number. Regarding the study as a whole: There were more appearances of ubiquitous expanded tumor TCRs in blood at resection than at follow-up.

Stated time point: sample taken at primary tumor resection. The donors were some 70 patients with non-small cell lung cancer that was early-stage and untreated. The sequenced material consisted of unsorted whole RNA from tumor, nontumor lung or frozen PBMC. In TCRdb, the 5' RACE reads were re-called with MiXCR into one record per CDR3 protein. In the table there are 24,000 or so distinct CDR3 sequences, around 7% of which are singletons. This CDR3 is built from 13 residues. V was shortened by 2 bases and J by 2 bases, with 6 bases between the two germline ends. Per the germline V gene, CDR1 is KGHSH and CDR2 is LQKENI. On this clonotype: The antigen is unknown.

Sequenced material: PBMCs, taken at surgery. The V gene is TRBV18, the J gene TRBJ1-2, with a tentative D call TRBD1 (5 bases). This clonotype was obtained from a male donor with early-stage non-small cell lung cancer. The CDR3 DNA follows: TGTGCCAGCTCACCAGGGGCCAACTATGGCTACACCTTC. Protein product: CASSPGANYGYTF.